This T cell receptor (beta chain) was identified during a study of blood T cell repertoires in COVID-19. The overall study: The study drew acute and convalescent COVID-19 samples from the United States, Italy and Spain.

Original processing notes: Nucleated cell counts were estimated from reference gene primer amplification. Clones were read by immunoSEQ multiplex PCR, and TCRdb kept only the in-frame ones, dropping some. V, J and clone size were drawn from that table, and D and trimming were deduced from the DNA. The data show around 260,000 clones, roughly 90% seen once. Looked up from germline, CDR1 is SGHTA and CDR2 is FQGNSA. The CDR3 contains 14 residues. V dropped 2 bases and J dropped 4 bases, with 11 bases sitting between them. Material: peripheral blood. The sequence was obtained from a man between 60 and 75 years old who had recovered from COVID-19. The chain couples TRBV7-2 to TRBJ2-5; maybe TRBD2 (5 bases). The CDR3: CASSLSSRGETQYF. In DNA form, the CDR3 reads TGTGCCAGCAGCTTAAGTAGTCGGGGAGAGACCCAGTACTTC.